This is a list of T cell receptor beta chains from one sample in a study of shared clonotypes between healthy human individuals. The assay was immunoSEQ multiplex PCR, and TCRdb's table has in-frame clones only and misses some. The table includes hundreds of thousands of clones, around 79% detected once. What was sequenced was PBMCs. These TCRs come from a woman aged 40 to 50 in good health. Some clones in this sample may be carry-over from other donors' samples. Each CDR3 is given without its conserved first and last residue. A D gene is named only where the DNA matches it firmly.

D gene | V gene | CDR3 protein
TRBD2 | TRBV28 | ASLSGRAFNEQF
- | TRBV18 | ASSPAGREYNEQF
- | TRBV5-4 | ASSLLDTQY
- | TRBV30 | AWTPRRGNTEAF
- | TRBV7-2 | ASSSRPNTEAF
- | TRBV29-1 | SVGSGRDQETQY
TRBD2 | TRBV5-1 | ASSSTLAGGFTDTQY
TRBD2 | TRBV29-1 | SVVLAGGQNIQY
TRBD1 | TRBV2 | ASGGQATGELF
TRBD1 | TRBV5-8 | ASSLDRDRTYEQY
- | TRBV11-2 | ASSQNPDSSYNEQF
- | TRBV5-1 | ASSLWGGLNTEAF
- | TRBV4-1 | ASSLTRGIGEQF
TRBD2 | TRBV5-1 | ASSLGTSGIHEQY
- | TRBV6-6 | ASTDGGSYNEQF
- | TRBV6-6 | ASSFHSRGYT
TRBD1 | TRBV14 | ASSRTGGTDTQY
- | TRBV5-1 | ASSLEGLAQPQH
- | TRBV5-4 | ASSPAGRPVTDTQY
- | TRBV9 | ASSARTALGVTEAF
- | TRBV5-1 | ASSLFGGTGARYEQY
TRBD2 | TRBV2 | ASSEGSGSFYEQY
TRBD1 | TRBV5-1 | ASSQGQVPYGYT
- | TRBV21-1 | ASSKGLWSPHTDTQY
- | TRBV15 | ATSRDQGSYEQY
- | TRBV7-9 | ASMGLDTGELF
- | TRBV30 | AWSVYGGPTDTQY
- | TRBV28 | ASSLAQDSYGYT
- | TRBV29-1 | SGKGSSYEQY
TRBD1 | TRBV7-2 | ASSSRGTGSGSGELF
- | TRBV7-9 | ASSRTGRDEKLF
TRBD1 | TRBV5-8 | ASSLGTGVEDTEAF
TRBD2 | TRBV6-4 | ASSQVAGGSDTQY
- | TRBV6-6 | ASSYRESTEAF
- | TRBV19 | ASSIAGQINQPQH
- | TRBV27 | ASSFIIVPLPGANVLT
- | TRBV11-2 | ASSPGPNSPLH
- | TRBV30 | AARWRGAEAF
- | TRBV5-1 | ASVSWGSNEQF
- | TRBV28 | ASTGTFTGELF
- | TRBV21-1 | ASSITGVYNEQF
- | TRBV6-1 | ASSEGTGWDYEQY
- | TRBV10-2 | ASSGASGANVLT
TRBD1 | TRBV2 | ASSEQGQGSTEAF
TRBD1 | TRBV6-7 | ASRPGQGPQGGNQPQH
- | TRBV2 | ASIAVGGGYT
TRBD2 | TRBV11-3 | ASSRREGRDNEQF
- | TRBV5-8 | ASSRSRDQPQH